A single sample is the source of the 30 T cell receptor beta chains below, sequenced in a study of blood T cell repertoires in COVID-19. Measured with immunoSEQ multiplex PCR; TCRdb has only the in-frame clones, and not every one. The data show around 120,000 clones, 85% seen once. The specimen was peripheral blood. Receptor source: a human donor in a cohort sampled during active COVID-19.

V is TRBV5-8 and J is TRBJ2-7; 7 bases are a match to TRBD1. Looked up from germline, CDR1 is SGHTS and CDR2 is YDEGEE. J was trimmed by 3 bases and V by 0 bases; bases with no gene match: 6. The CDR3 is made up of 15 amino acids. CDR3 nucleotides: TGTGCCAGCAGCTTGGACAGGGGAGTGTACTACGAGCAGTACTTC. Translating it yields CASSLDRGVYYEQYF.

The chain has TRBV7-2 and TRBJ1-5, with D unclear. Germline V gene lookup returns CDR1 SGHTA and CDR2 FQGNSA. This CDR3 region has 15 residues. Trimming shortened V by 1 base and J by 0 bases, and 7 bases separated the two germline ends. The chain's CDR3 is CASSLDGSSNQPQHF. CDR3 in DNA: TGTGCCAGCAGCTTAGACGGTTCTAGCAATCAGCCCCAGCATTTT.

Here the CDR3 DNA reads TGTGCCAGCAGTGGACCGTGGGACTTGTGGGGGACCGTGAACACTGAAGCTTTCTTT. This encodes CASSGPWDLWGTVNTEAFF. The V gene is TRBV6-1, the J gene TRBJ1-1; D possibly corresponds to TRBD1 (5 bases). Germline loops: CDR1 MNHNS, CDR2 SASEGT. The CDR3 extends over 19 amino acids. Trimming shortened V by 4 bases and J by 0 bases, and 24 bases separated the two germline ends.

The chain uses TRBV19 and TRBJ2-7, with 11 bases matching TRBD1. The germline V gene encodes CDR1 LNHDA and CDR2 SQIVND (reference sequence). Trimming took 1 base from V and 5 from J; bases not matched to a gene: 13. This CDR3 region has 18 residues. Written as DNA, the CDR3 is TGTGCCAGTAGTATAGTCCTGGACAGGGGGCGAGTCCCCCACGAGCAGTACTTC. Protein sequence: CASSIVLDRGRVPHEQYF.

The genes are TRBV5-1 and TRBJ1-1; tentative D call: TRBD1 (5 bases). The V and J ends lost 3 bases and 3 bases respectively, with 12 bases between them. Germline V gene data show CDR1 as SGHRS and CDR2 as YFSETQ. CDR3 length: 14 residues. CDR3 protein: CASSSSGGDTEAFF. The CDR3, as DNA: TGCGCCAGCAGCTCCTCAGGAGGGGACACTGAAGCTTTCTTT.

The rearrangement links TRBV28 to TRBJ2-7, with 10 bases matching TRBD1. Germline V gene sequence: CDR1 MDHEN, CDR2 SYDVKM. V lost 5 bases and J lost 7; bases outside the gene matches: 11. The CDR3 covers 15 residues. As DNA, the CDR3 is TGTGCCAGCAGTCCCCGACAGGGGGCGATGTGGGAGCAGTACTTC. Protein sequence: CASSPRQGAMWEQYF.

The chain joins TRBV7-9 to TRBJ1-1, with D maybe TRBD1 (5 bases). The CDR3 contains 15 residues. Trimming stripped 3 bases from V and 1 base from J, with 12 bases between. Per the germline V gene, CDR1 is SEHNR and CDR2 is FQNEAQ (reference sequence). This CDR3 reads CASSLGLTRNTEAFF. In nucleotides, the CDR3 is TGTGCCAGCAGCTTGGGACTTACGAGGAACACTGAAGCTTTCTTT.

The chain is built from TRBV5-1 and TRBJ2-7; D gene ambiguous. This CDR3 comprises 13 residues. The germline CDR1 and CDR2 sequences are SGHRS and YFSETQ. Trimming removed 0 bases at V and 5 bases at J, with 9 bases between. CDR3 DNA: TGCGCCAGCAGCTTGGAAGAGGCACACGAGCAGTACTTC. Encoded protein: CASSLEEAHEQYF.

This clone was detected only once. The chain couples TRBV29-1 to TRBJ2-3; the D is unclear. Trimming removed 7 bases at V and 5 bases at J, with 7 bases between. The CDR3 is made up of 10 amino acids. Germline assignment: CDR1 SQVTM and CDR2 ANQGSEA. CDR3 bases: TGCAGCGCCCAACAAGATACGCAGTATTTT. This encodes CSAQQDTQYF.

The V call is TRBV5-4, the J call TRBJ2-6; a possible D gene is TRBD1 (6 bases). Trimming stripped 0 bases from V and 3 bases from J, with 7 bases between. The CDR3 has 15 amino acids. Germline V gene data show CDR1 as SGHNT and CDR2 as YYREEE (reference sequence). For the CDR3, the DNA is TGTGCCAGCAGCTTGGCCAGGGGTGGGGCCAACGTCCTGACTTTC. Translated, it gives CASSLARGGANVLTF.

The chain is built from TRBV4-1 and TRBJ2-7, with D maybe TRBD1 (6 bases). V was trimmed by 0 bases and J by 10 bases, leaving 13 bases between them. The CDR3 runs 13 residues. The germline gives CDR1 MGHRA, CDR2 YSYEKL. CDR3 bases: TGCGCCAGCAGCCAAGAACCCTACAGGGACCAGTACTTC. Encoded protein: CASSQEPYRDQYF.

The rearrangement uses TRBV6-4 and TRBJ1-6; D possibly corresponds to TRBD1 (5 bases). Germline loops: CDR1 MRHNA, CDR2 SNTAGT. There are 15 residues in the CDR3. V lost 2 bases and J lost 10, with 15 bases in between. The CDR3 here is CASSDGTGGGSPLHF. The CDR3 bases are TGTGCCAGCAGTGACGGAACGGGGGGGGGATCACCCCTCCACTTT.

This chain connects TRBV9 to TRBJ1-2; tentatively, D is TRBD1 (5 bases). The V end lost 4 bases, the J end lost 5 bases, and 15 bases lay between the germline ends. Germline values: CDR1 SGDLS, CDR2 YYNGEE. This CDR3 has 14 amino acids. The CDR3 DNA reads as TGTGCCAGCAGCCCCGGGGAGGGGATATATGGCTACACCTTC. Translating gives CASSPGEGIYGYTF.

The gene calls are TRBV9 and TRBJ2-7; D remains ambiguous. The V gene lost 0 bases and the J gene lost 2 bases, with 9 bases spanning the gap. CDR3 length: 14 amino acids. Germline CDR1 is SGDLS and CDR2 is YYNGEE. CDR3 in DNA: TGTGCCAGCAGCGTAGGAGGCAGTACCTACGAGCAGTACTTC. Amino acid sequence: CASSVGGSTYEQYF.

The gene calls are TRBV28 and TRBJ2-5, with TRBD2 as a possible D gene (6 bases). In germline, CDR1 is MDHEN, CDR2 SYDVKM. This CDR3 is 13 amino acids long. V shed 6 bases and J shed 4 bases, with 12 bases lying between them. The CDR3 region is CASSASGLETQYF. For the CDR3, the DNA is TGTGCCAGCAGCGCGAGCGGGTTAGAGACCCAGTACTTC.

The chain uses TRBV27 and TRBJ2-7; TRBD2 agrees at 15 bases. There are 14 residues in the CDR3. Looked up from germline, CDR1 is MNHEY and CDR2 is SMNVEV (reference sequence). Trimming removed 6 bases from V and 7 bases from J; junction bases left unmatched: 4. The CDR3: CASRSGTSGGEQYF. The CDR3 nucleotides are TGTGCCAGCAGATCCGGGACTAGCGGGGGGGAGCAGTACTTC.

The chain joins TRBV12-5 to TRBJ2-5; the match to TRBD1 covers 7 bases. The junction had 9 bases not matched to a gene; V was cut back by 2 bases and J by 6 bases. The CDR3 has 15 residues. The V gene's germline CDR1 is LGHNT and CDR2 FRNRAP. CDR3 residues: CASGLQEAGGKTQYF. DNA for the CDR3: TGTGCTAGTGGTTTGCAGGAGGCAGGGGGAAAGACCCAGTACTTC.

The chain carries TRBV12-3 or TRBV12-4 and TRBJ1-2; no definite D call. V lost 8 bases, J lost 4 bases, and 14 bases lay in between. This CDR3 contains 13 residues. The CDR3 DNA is TGTGCCAGCTCTTTCGGGGTTGGCTATGGCTACACCTTC. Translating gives CASSFGVGYGYTF.

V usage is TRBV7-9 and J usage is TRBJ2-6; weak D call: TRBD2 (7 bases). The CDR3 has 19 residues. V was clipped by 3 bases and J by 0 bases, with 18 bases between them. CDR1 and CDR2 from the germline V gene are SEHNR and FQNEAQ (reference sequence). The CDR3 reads CASSFSAGAYYSGANVLTF. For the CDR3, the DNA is TGTGCCAGCAGCTTCTCGGCGGGGGCTTATTACTCTGGGGCCAACGTCCTGACTTTC. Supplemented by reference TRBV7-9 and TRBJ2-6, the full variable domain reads DTGVSQNPRHKITKRGQNVTFRCDPISEHNRLYWYRQTLGQGPEFLTYFQNEAQLEKSRLLSDRFSAERPKGSFSTLEIQRTEQGDSAMYLCASSFSAGAYYSGANVLTFGAGSRLTVL.

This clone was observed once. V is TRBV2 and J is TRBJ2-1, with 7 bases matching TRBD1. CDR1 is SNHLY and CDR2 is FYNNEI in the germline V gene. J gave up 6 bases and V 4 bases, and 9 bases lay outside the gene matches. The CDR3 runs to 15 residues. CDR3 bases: TGTGCCAGCAGTGGGGCAGGGTGGACAGGCAATGAGCAGTTCTTC. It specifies CASSGAGWTGNEQFF.

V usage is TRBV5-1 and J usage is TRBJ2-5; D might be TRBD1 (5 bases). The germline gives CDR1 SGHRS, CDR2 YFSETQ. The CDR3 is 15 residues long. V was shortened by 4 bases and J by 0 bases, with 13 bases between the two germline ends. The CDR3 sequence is CASSLLTANQETQYF. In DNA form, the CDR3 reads TGCGCCAGCAGCCTACTGACAGCGAACCAAGAGACCCAGTACTTC. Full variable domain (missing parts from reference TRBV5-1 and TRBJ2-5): KAGVTQTPRYLIKTRGQQVTLSCSPISGHRSVSWYQQTPGQGLQFLFEYFSETQRNKGNFPGRFSGRQFSNSRSEMNVSTLELGDSALYLCASSLLTANQETQYFGPGTRLLVL.

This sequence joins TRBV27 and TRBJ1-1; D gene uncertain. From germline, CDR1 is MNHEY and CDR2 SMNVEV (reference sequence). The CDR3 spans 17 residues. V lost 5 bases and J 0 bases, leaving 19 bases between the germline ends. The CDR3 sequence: CASSPRTGAIMNTEAFF. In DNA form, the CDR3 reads TGTGCCAGCAGTCCCCGGACTGGAGCCATCATGAACACTGAAGCTTTCTTT.

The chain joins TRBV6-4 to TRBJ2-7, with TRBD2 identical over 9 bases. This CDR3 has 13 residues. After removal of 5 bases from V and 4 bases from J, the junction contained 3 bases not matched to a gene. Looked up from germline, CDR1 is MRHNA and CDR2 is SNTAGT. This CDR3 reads CASSLAGGYEQYF. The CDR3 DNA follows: TGTGCCAGCAGTCTGGCGGGAGGGTACGAGCAGTACTTC.

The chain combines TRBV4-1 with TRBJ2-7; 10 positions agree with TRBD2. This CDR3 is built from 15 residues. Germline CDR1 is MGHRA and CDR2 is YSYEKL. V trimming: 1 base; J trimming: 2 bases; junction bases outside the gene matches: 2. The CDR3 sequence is CASSQGLAGTYEQYF. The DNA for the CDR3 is TGCGCCAGCAGCCAAGGACTAGCGGGTACCTACGAGCAGTACTTC.

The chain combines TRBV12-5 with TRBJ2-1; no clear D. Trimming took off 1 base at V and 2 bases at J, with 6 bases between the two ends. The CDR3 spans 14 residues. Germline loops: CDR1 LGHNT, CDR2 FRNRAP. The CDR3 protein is CASGLESAYNEQFF. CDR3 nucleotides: TGTGCTAGTGGTTTGGAATCCGCCTACAATGAGCAGTTCTTC.

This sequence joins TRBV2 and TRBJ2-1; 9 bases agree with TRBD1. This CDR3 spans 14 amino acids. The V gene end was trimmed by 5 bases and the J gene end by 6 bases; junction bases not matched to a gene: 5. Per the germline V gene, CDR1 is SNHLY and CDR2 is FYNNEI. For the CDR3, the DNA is TGTGCCAGCAGTAGACAGGGGGAGATCAATGAGCAGTTCTTC. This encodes CASSRQGEINEQFF.

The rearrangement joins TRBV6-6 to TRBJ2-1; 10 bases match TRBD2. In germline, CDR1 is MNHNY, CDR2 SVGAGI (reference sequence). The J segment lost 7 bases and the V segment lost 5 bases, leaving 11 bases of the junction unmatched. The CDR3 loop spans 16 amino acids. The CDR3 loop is CASSRDPASGSNEQFF. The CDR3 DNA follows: TGTGCCAGCAGTAGAGACCCCGCTAGCGGGAGTAATGAGCAGTTCTTC.

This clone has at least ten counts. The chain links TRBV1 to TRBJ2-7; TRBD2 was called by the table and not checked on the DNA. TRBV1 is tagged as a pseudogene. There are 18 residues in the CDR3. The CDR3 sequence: CTSSRRRRPGGITYEQYF. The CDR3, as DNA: TGCACCAGCAGCCGACGACGTCGACCGGGGGGGATAACCTACGAGCAGTACTTC.

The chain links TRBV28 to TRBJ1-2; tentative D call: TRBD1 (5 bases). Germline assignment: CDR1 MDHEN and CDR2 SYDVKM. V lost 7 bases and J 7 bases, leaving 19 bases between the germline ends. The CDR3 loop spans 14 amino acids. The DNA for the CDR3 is TGTGCCAGCAACCTGCTGACAGATGCGTCTGGCTACACCTTC. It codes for CASNLLTDASGYTF.

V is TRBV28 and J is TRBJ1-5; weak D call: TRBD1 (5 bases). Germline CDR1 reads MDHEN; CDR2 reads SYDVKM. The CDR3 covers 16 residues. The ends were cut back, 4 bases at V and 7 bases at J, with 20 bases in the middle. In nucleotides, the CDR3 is TGTGCCAGCAGTTCTGGAGGCGGGGCCATTGGGCAGCCCCAGCATTTT. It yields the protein CASSSGGGAIGQPQHF.